This is a list of T cell receptor beta chains from one sample in a study of beta chain features in type 1 diabetes. Only in-frame clones appear in the TCRdb table, and some are missing; sequencing was by immunoSEQ multiplex PCR. Of 120,000 to 150,000 clones detected, 10% appear once; the ten largest clones hold about 1.3%. The sequenced material came from naive CD4+ T cells from blood. The receptors stem from a man younger than 35 in good health. The CDR3 runs from the conserved cysteine through the conserved F or W. The D gene is left open where the match is weak. Rows may omit the clone size; those that give it use once, few, many or a size class.

clone_size: -; v_call: TRBV19; j_call: TRBJ1-1; d_call: -; cdr3_aa: CASNTDRRVTEAFF; cdr3_nt: TGTGCCAGTAACACTGACAGAAGGGTCACTGAAGCTTTCTTT
clone_size: -; v_call: TRBV30; j_call: TRBJ2-7; d_call: -; cdr3_aa: CAWSGDGTQHEQYF; cdr3_nt: TGTGCCTGGAGTGGCGACGGGACTCAGCACGAGCAGTACTTC
clone_size: few; v_call: TRBV7-9; j_call: TRBJ2-3; d_call: -; cdr3_aa: CASSSRGLAGTDTQYF; cdr3_nt: TGTGCCAGCAGCTCTCGGGGACTTGCGGGCACAGATACGCAGTATTTT
clone_size: -; v_call: TRBV25-1; j_call: TRBJ2-1; d_call: TRBD2; cdr3_aa: CASSDRRGVAREQFF; cdr3_nt: TGTGCCAGCAGTGATAGGCGGGGGGTTGCACGCGAGCAGTTCTTC
clone_size: few; v_call: TRBV27; j_call: TRBJ1-4; d_call: TRBD1; cdr3_aa: CASSPTGVNEKLFF; cdr3_nt: TGTGCCAGCAGTCCGACAGGGGTTAATGAAAAACTGTTTTTT
clone_size: -; v_call: TRBV4-3; j_call: TRBJ2-3; d_call: TRBD2; cdr3_aa: CASSQDVSGGTSSTDTQYF; cdr3_nt: TGCGCCAGCAGCCAAGATGTAAGCGGGGGGACCTCTAGCACAGATACGCAGTATTTT
clone_size: few; v_call: TRBV2; j_call: TRBJ2-5; d_call: TRBD1; cdr3_aa: CASSEDRGPQETQYF; cdr3_nt: TGTGCCAGCAGTGAAGACAGGGGGCCGCAAGAGACCCAGTACTTC
clone_size: -; v_call: TRBV7-2; j_call: TRBJ2-3; d_call: -; cdr3_aa: CASSLETGRTDTQYF; cdr3_nt: TGTGCCAGCAGCTTGGAGACAGGCCGCACAGATACGCAGTATTTT
clone_size: -; v_call: TRBV4-3; j_call: TRBJ2-7; d_call: TRBD2; cdr3_aa: CASSQDSASGVYF; cdr3_nt: TGCGCCAGCAGCCAAGATTCGGCTAGCGGGGTGTACTTC
clone_size: -; v_call: TRBV2; j_call: TRBJ2-1; d_call: TRBD1; cdr3_aa: CASKGTGDPNEQFF; cdr3_nt: TGTGCCAGCAAGGGGACAGGGGACCCAAATGAGCAGTTCTTC
clone_size: few; v_call: TRBV7-9; j_call: TRBJ2-5; d_call: -; cdr3_aa: CASSSGGETQYF; cdr3_nt: TGTGCCAGCAGCTCCGGCGGGGAGACCCAGTACTTC